These T cell receptor beta chains were read from a single sample in a study of T-cell memory formation after mild COVID-19. TCRdb ran MiXCR on the 5' RACE reads and lists one entry per CDR3 protein. The sample lists over 300,000 distinct CDR3 sequences, about 20% seen once, with roughly 21% in the top ten. Input material: PBMCs or a T cell subset sorted from them (not recorded which). These receptors were obtained from a man younger than 30 who had mild COVID-19 (a few samples of this study predate the infection). Cell type and time point are not known. Both conserved end residues are part of each CDR3. A D gene is named only where the DNA matches it firmly. Clone size is stated in some rows and not others, as once, few, many or a class when expanded.

CDR3nt	CDR3aa	d_gene	v_gene	j_gene	abundance
TGTGCCAGCAGCTTAGTCCCGGAACAGGGACCAGATACGCAGTATTTT	CASSLVPEQGPDTQYF	.	TRBV11-2	TRBJ2-3	.
TGTGCCAGCTCCAGGGGGCAGTCGAACGAGCAGTACTTC	CASSRGQSNEQYF	TRBD1	TRBV18	TRBJ2-7	.
TGTGCCAGCAGTTTGGGTAACCAAAACATTCAGTACTTC	CASSLGNQNIQYF	.	TRBV12-3/TRBV12-4	TRBJ2-4	.
TGCGCCAGCAGCGGGGAGAAGCAGTACTTC	CASSGEKQYF	.	TRBV4-1	TRBJ2-4	few
TGTGCCAGCAGCGTAGCCAGGGGGCATTTGGCCGGGGAGCTGTTTTTT	CASSVARGHLAGELFF	TRBD1	TRBV9	TRBJ2-2	.
TGTGCCAGCAGTGAATGGCGACTAGCGTCCGGGGGGGAGCAGTTCTTC	CASSEWRLASGGEQFF	TRBD2	TRBV2	TRBJ2-1	.
TGCGCCAGCAGGTGGCAGGGAAACACAGATACGCAGTATTTT	CASRWQGNTDTQYF	.	TRBV5-1	TRBJ2-3	few
TGTGCCAGCAGACCAACAGGAGACTCTGGAAACACCATATATTTT	CASRPTGDSGNTIYF	.	TRBV7-9	TRBJ1-3	few
TGCGCCAGCAGCCAAGATCCCGGGGGGGCGAAGACCCAGTACTTC	CASSQDPGGAKTQYF	TRBD2	TRBV4-1	TRBJ2-5	few
TGCAGTGCTAAGGGCACTGGGGCCAACGTCCTGACTTTC	CSAKGTGANVLTF	.	TRBV20-1	TRBJ2-6	many
TGTGCCAGCAGTTTCAGGGGGGAGAGAGGCAATCAGCCCCAGCATTTT	CASSFRGERGNQPQHF	TRBD1	TRBV12-3/TRBV12-4	TRBJ1-5	few
TGTGCCAGTAGCATATATAGTGATTTTAACCAGCCCCAGCATTTT	CASSIYSDFNQPQHF	.	TRBV19	TRBJ1-5	few
TGTGCCAGCAGCTTAGGGCAGGGTGGATCACCCCTCCACTTT	CASSLGQGGSPLHF	.	TRBV7-8	TRBJ1-6	few